This entry lists 18 T cell receptor beta chains sequenced from one sample in a study of T cells after yellow fever vaccination. MiXCR, applied by TCRdb to the 5' RACE reads, yields one record per CDR3 protein. The sample gives 250,000 to 400,000 distinct CDR3 sequences, approximately 4% of which show up once; 20% to 25% is in the top ten. Sequenced here: PBMCs, sampled 5 days after the yellow fever booster vaccination. Receptors were obtained from a man aged 18 to 29 who received the YFV17D yellow fever vaccine.

The V gene is TRBV5-1, the J gene TRBJ1-5; TRBD1 might be the D (5 bases). This CDR3 has 16 residues. With 4 bases removed from V and 2 bases from J, the gap between germline ends came to 16 bases. The V gene's germline CDR1 is SGHRS and CDR2 YFSETQ. CDR3 sequence reads: CASSPGLESGNQPQHF. The CDR3 coding sequence is TGCGCCAGCAGCCCGGGACTCGAAAGTGGCAATCAGCCCCAGCATTTT.

This clonotype was recorded at least ten times. The rearrangement links TRBV6-5 to TRBJ2-5; perhaps TRBD2 as D (6 bases). CDR1 MNHEY and CDR2 SVGAGI come from the germline V gene. The CDR3 is 14 residues long. The V end was cut by 8 bases, the J end by 5 bases, with 18 bases between. CDR3 in amino acids: CASGPTRSGETQYF. The CDR3, as DNA: TGTGCCAGCGGACCGACTAGGTCGGGGGAGACCCAGTACTTC.

This clonotype appeared a few times. The chain is built from TRBV4-3 and TRBJ2-1; no firm D call. CDR1 is LGHNA and CDR2 is YSLEER in the germline V gene. Trimming stripped 1 base from V and 9 bases from J, with 13 bases between. This CDR3 is built from 14 residues. CDR3 region: CASSQALVRPEQFF. Here the CDR3 DNA reads TGCGCCAGCAGCCAAGCTCTAGTACGGCCTGAGCAGTTCTTC.

J is TRBJ2-7 and V is TRBV4-1; 7 bases are a match to TRBD1. The germline V gene has CDR1 MGHRA and CDR2 YSYEKL. The trim removed 4 bases at V and 2 bases at J, leaving 11 bases unmatched. The CDR3 has 16 amino acids. The CDR3 DNA reads as TGCGCCAGCAGCCGATCGACAGGGCTTGAGACCTACGAGCAGTACGTC. Its translation: CASSRSTGLETYEQYV.

This clonotype was found a few times. The rearrangement links TRBV29-1 to TRBJ2-4; the D is unclear. Germline values: CDR1 SQVTM, CDR2 ANQGSEA. CDR3 size: 13 residues. V was trimmed by 1 base and J by 0 bases, leaving 4 bases between them. This CDR3 reads CSVEGLAKNIQYF. CDR3 DNA sequence: TGCAGCGTTGAAGGGTTAGCCAAAAACATTCAGTACTTC.

This clonotype was seen a few times. The chain is built from TRBV4-1 and TRBJ1-6; D uncertain. Trimming cost V 0 bases and J 7 bases, with 7 bases left between them. The CDR3 covers 14 residues. Looked up from germline, CDR1 is MGHRA and CDR2 is YSYEKL. The CDR3 nucleotides are TGCGCCAGCAGCCAAGATCCGCAGAATTCACCCCTCCACTTT. Amino acid sequence: CASSQDPQNSPLHF.

This clonotype has a count of ten or more. At one end, the junction sequence differs from germline, possibly due to a read error. The chain uses TRBV5-5 and TRBJ1-4; 10 bases are shared with TRBD1. This CDR3 is 14 amino acids long. Germline V gene lookup returns CDR1 SGHKS and CDR2 YYEKEE (reference sequence). The CDR3 DNA reads as TGTGCCAGCACCTTGGGGACAGGGGATGAAAAACTGTTTTTT. This sequence encodes CASTLGTGDEKLFF.

This clonotype was picked up a small number of times. V gene TRBV5-1 combines with J gene TRBJ2-2; D unclear. The CDR3 sequence is 14 residues long. From germline, CDR1 is SGHRS and CDR2 YFSETQ. Trimming shortened V by 4 bases and J by 8 bases, and 15 bases separated the two germline ends. CDR3 region: CASSPGDRAGELFF. The CDR3 DNA follows: TGCGCCAGCAGCCCCGGCGACCGGGCAGGGGAGCTGTTTTTT.

This clonotype was recorded at least ten times. The genes are TRBV4-3 and TRBJ2-5; no clear D. Between the trimmed V and J ends, which lost 0 bases and 2 bases, there was a span of 10 bases. The CDR3 length is 15 residues. Germline CDR1 reads LGHNA; CDR2 reads YSLEER. DNA of the CDR3: TGCGCCAGCAGCCAAGATCTTACAGAACAAGAGACCCAGTACTTC. Its translation is CASSQDLTEQETQYF.

The V and J genes are TRBV7-9 and TRBJ1-1; perhaps TRBD1 as D (6 bases). Trimming removed 1 base at V and 10 bases at J, with 10 bases between. This CDR3 region has 12 residues. Germline CDR1 SEHNR, CDR2 FQNEAQ (reference sequence). The CDR3 DNA sequence: TGTGCCAGCAGCTTAGTGTCCAGGGGAGCTTTCTTT. Its protein is CASSLVSRGAFF.

This clonotype was observed a handful of times. This sequence joins TRBV20-1 and TRBJ2-3, with TRBD2 matching over 7 bases. The CDR3 is made up of 14 amino acids. Unmatched junction bases numbered 3, after V lost 2 bases and J lost 1 base. Germline V gene lookup returns CDR1 DFQATT and CDR2 SNEGSKA (reference sequence). CDR3 protein: CSARMAGGTDTQYF. Written as DNA, the CDR3 is TGCAGTGCTAGAATGGCGGGGGGCACAGATACGCAGTATTTT.

Ten or more counts support this clonotype. The rearrangement joins TRBV21-1 to TRBJ2-7. TRBV21-1 is noted as a pseudogene. The CDR3 loop spans 13 amino acids. This chain's CDR3 is CASSKVNSYEQYF. The CDR3, as DNA: TGTGCCAGCAGCAAAGTCAACTCCTACGAGCAGTACTTC.

This clonotype was counted only a few times. This chain uses TRBV29-1 with TRBJ1-1; D is unclear. Germline V gene sequence: CDR1 SQVTM, CDR2 ANQGSEA. V lost 6 bases and J 5 bases, leaving 10 bases between the germline ends. This CDR3 spans 11 amino acids. The CDR3 region has the DNA TGCAGCGTCTCGGGGTGGACTGAAGCTTTCTTT. Its translation is CSVSGWTEAFF.

This clonotype was observed at least ten times. V is TRBV7-9 and J is TRBJ2-2; D ambiguous. CDR3 length equals 15 residues. Germline V lookup: CDR1 SEHNR, CDR2 FQNEAQ (reference sequence). V lost 1 base and J 5 bases, leaving 11 bases between the germline ends. CDR3 nucleotide sequence: TGTGCCAGCAGCTTAGTTCGACCGAGTACCGGGGAGCTGTTTTTT. Translating it yields CASSLVRPSTGELFF.

The chain has TRBV20-1 and TRBJ2-3; D uncertain. CDR1 DFQATT and CDR2 SNEGSKA come from the germline V gene (reference sequence). The germline V and J ends were trimmed by 8 bases and 2 bases, with 14 bases remaining between them. CDR3 size: 13 residues. This CDR3 reads CSTKGPLTDTQYF. The CDR3 bases are TGCAGTACTAAAGGTCCGCTCACAGATACGCAGTATTTT.

The genes are TRBV19 and TRBJ1-1, with D uncertain. The V gene's germline CDR1 is LNHDA and CDR2 SQIVND (reference sequence). Between the trimmed V and J ends, which lost 6 bases and 2 bases, there was a span of 13 bases. The CDR3 is 14 amino acids. In nucleotides, the CDR3 is TGTGCCAGTAGCTCCACGCTGGGTAACACTGAAGCTTTCTTT. As protein: CASSSTLGNTEAFF. Supplemented by reference TRBV19 and TRBJ1-1, the full variable domain reads DGGITQSPKYLFRKEGQNVTLSCEQNLNHDAMYWYRQDPGQGLRLIYYSQIVNDFQKGDIAEGYSVSREKKESFPLTVTSAQKNPTAFYLCASSSTLGNTEAFFGQGTRLTVV.

This chain joins TRBV4-3 and TRBJ1-2; D ambiguous. Deletions cut 0 bases from V and 3 bases from J, with 11 bases between. The CDR3 covers 15 residues. Germline values: CDR1 LGHNA, CDR2 YSLEER. The CDR3 bases are TGCGCCAGCAGCCAAGATCTTGCCTTATACTATGGCTACACCTTC. As protein: CASSQDLALYYGYTF.

V and J are TRBV2 and TRBJ1-5; D uncertain. The V gene lost 0 bases and the J gene lost 2 bases, with 5 bases spanning the gap. The germline CDR1 and CDR2 sequences are SNHLY and FYNNEI. The CDR3 length is 14 residues. The CDR3 region is CASSEAWGNQPQHF. The CDR3 bases are TGTGCCAGCAGTGAAGCTTGGGGCAATCAGCCCCAGCATTTT. Together with reference TRBV2 and TRBJ1-5, the CDR3 gives the full variable domain: EPEVTQTPSHQVTQMGQEVILRCVPISNHLYFYWYRQILGQKVEFLVSFYNNEISEKSEIFDDQFSVERPDGSNFTLKIRSTKLEDSAMYFCASSEAWGNQPQHFGDGTRLSIL.